This passage covers 28 T cell receptor beta chains from one sample sequenced in a study of CD8+ T cells in alopecia areata. Treatment here: oral pan-JAK inhibitor, 5-10 mg twice daily. cDNA reverse transcribed from extracted RNA served as the sequencing template. Generated by immunoSEQ multiplex PCR, the TCRdb table keeps only in-frame clones and is missing some. The sample includes roughly 210,000 clones, roughly 40% seen only once; the top ten take roughly 2.6%. Sequenced here: CD4+ T cells sorted from blood, sampled at approximately week 36, from a patient treated with tofacitinib. The receptors stem from a human donor with alopecia areata.

This clone has just a few counts. The rearrangement uses TRBV29-1 and TRBJ1-5; no definite D call. Germline V gives CDR1 SQVTM, CDR2 ANQGSEA. Trimming cost V 4 bases and J 6 bases, with 13 bases left between them. This CDR3 is 13 amino acids long. The DNA for the CDR3 is TGCAGCGTTGTGAAAAGCCCGTCTCAGCCCCAGCATTTT. Translation gives CSVVKSPSQPQHF. The whole variable domain, remainder taken from reference TRBV29-1 and TRBJ1-5, is SAVISQKPSRDICQRGTSLTIQCQVDSQVTMMFWYRQQPGQSLTLIATANQGSEATYESGFVIDKFPISRPNLTFSTLTVSNMSPEDSSIYLCSVVKSPSQPQHFGDGTRLSIL.

The chain recombines TRBV30 with TRBJ2-7; the D call may be TRBD1 or TRBD2 (5 bases each). The germline V and J ends were trimmed by 3 bases and 9 bases, with 12 bases remaining between them. The CDR3 is made up of 11 amino acids. CDR1 and CDR2 from the germline V gene are GTSNPN and SVGIG (reference sequence). CDR3 DNA sequence: TGTGCCTGGAGGACCGGGACCTGGCAGTACTTC. It is translated as CAWRTGTWQYF. Together with reference TRBV30 and TRBJ2-7, the CDR3 gives the full variable domain: SQTIHQWPATLVQPVGSPLSLECTVEGTSNPNLYWYRQAAGRGLQLLFYSVGIGQISSEVPQNLSASRPQDRQFILSSKKLLLSDSGFYLCAWRTGTWQYFGPGTRLTVT.

There are many counts of this clone. For the CDR3, the DNA is TGCGCCAGCAGCCAAGACACCCCCCAAAAAGAGGCCCAGCATTTT. Amino acid sequence: CASSQDTPQKEAQHF. The chain is built from TRBV4-1 and TRBJ1-5; no clear D gene. With 0 bases removed from V and 11 bases from J, the gap between germline ends came to 17 bases. The CDR3 is 15 amino acids. Germline V gene lookup returns CDR1 MGHRA and CDR2 YSYEKL.

This clone was seen a handful of times. The chain combines TRBV18 with TRBJ1-4, with D tentatively TRBD1 (6 bases). There are 14 residues in the CDR3. The germline CDR1 and CDR2 sequences are KGHSH and LQKENI. Trimming removed 2 bases from V and 7 bases from J, with 11 bases in between. CDR3: CASSPSGAAEKLFF. The CDR3 region has the DNA TGTGCCAGCTCACCATCGGGGGCGGCTGAAAAACTGTTTTTT.

The chain recombines TRBV6-1 with TRBJ1-2; no firm D call. V was trimmed by 6 bases and J by 7 bases, leaving 6 bases between them. The length of the CDR3 is 10 residues. Germline CDR1 and CDR2: MNHNS and SASEGT. CDR3 DNA: TGTGCCAGCAGCCTTATTGGCTACACCTTC. Translation: CASSLIGYTF.

The chain is built from TRBV6-1 and TRBJ1-2; D unclear. Germline CDR1 MNHNS, CDR2 SASEGT. V was trimmed by 5 bases and J by 2 bases, leaving 12 bases between them. This CDR3 has 14 amino acids. The CDR3 is CASSSLRANYGYTF. The CDR3, as DNA: TGTGCCAGCAGTTCCCTGAGGGCCAACTATGGCTACACCTTC.

The chain uses TRBV5-4 and TRBJ2-7, with 10 bases identical to TRBD1. Germline lookup yields CDR1 SGHNT and CDR2 YYREEE (reference sequence). After removal of 4 bases from V and 4 bases from J, the junction contained 8 bases not matched to a gene. CDR3 size: 15 residues. CDR3 sequence (DNA): TGTGCCAGCAGCAACCGGGACAGGGGTGGTTACGAGCAGTACTTC. This sequence encodes CASSNRDRGGYEQYF.

The chain employs TRBV6-5 and TRBJ1-5, with 8 nucleotides matching TRBD1. Unmatched junction bases numbered 4, after V lost 6 bases and J lost 0 bases. The CDR3 consists of 15 residues. CDR1 and CDR2 (germline): MNHEY, SVGAGI. For the CDR3, the DNA is TGTGCCAGCAGCCATCAGGGGGCTAGCAATCAGCCCCAGCATTTT. Translated: CASSHQGASNQPQHF.

The chain employs TRBV25-1 and TRBJ2-3; D is ambiguous. V was cut by 4 bases and J by 1 base, with 9 bases left in between. There are 14 residues in the CDR3. The germline CDR1 and CDR2 sequences are MGHDK and SYGVNS. CDR3 DNA sequence: TGTGCCAGCAGTGTGCCCGGAGGCACAGATACGCAGTATTTT. It encodes CASSVPGGTDTQYF. Full variable domain (remainder filled in from reference TRBV25-1 and TRBJ2-3): EADIYQTPRYLVIGTGKKITLECSQTMGHDKMYWYQQDPGMELHLIHYSYGVNSTEKGDLSSESTVSRIRTEHFPLTLESARPSHTSQYLCASSVPGGTDTQYFGPGTRLTVL.

This chain uses TRBV27 with TRBJ2-1; no definite D call. V lost 0 bases and J lost 8, with 11 bases in between. Looked up from germline, CDR1 is MNHEY and CDR2 is SMNVEV (reference sequence). The CDR3 spans 14 residues. CDR3 nucleotide sequence: TGTGCCAGCAGTTTATCTGCGCCTGTCGATGAGCAGTTCTTC. It yields the protein CASSLSAPVDEQFF.

This clone was seen a few times. The J gene is TRBJ1-5, the V gene TRBV7-2; 12 bases match TRBD1. The CDR3 is 15 amino acids. The V segment lost 4 bases and the J segment 3 bases; nucleotides outside the gene matches: 1. Germline CDR1 reads SGHTA; CDR2 reads FQGNSA. CDR3 bases: TGTGCCAGCAGCTCGGGACAGGGGGCCAATCAGCCCCAGCATTTT. This gives the protein CASSSGQGANQPQHF.

The chain employs TRBV6-5 and TRBJ1-2; the D gene is possibly TRBD1 (6 bases). The CDR3 contains 15 residues. In germline, CDR1 is MNHEY, CDR2 SVGAGI. V lost 8 bases to trimming and J lost 4 bases, with 20 bases between them. The CDR3 coding sequence is TGTGCCAGCTGTCCCCTCCGGGGGGGCATCTATGGCTACACCTTC. This sequence encodes CASCPLRGGIYGYTF.

This sequence joins TRBV5-1 and TRBJ2-3; the D gene is possibly TRBD1 (5 bases). Per the germline V gene, CDR1 is SGHRS and CDR2 is YFSETQ. The CDR3 is 13 amino acids. Trimming shortened V by 0 bases and J by 3 bases, and 5 bases separated the two germline ends. The CDR3 nucleotides read TGCGCCAGCAGCTTGGACAGGACAGATACGCAGTATTTT. The encoded protein is CASSLDRTDTQYF. The full variable domain, its missing parts supplied by reference TRBV5-1 and TRBJ2-3, is KAGVTQTPRYLIKTRGQQVTLSCSPISGHRSVSWYQQTPGQGLQFLFEYFSETQRNKGNFPGRFSGRQFSNSRSEMNVSTLELGDSALYLCASSLDRTDTQYFGPGTRLTVL.

Regarding this clone: Compared with germline, one end of the junction differs, possibly owing to a read error. The J gene is TRBJ2-5, the V gene TRBV7-7; 11 nucleotides match TRBD2. CDR3 size: 15 residues. CDR1 and CDR2 (germline): SSHAT, FNYEAQ (reference sequence). The CDR3 region has the DNA TGTGCTAGCAGTAGCGGGAGGGCCCGGGAAGAGACCCAGTACTTC. Amino acids: CASSSGRAREETQYF. Based on the CDR3 plus reference TRBV7-7 and TRBJ2-5, the full variable domain is GAGVSQSPRYKVTKRGQDVTLRCDPISSHATLYWYQQALGQGPEFLTYFNYEAQPDKSGLPSDRFSAERPEGSISTLTIQRTEQRDSAMYRCASSSGRAREETQYFGPGTRLLVL.

The J gene is TRBJ2-2, the V gene TRBV30, with no clear D. Germline values: CDR1 GTSNPN, CDR2 SVGIG (reference sequence). The V end lost 2 bases, the J end lost 3 bases, and 10 bases lay between the germline ends. This CDR3 has 14 amino acids. The CDR3 DNA reads as TGTGCCTGGAGTAGAACACGATACACCGGGGAGCTGTTTTTT. Translation: CAWSRTRYTGELFF.

This clone was seen a handful of times. The DNA for the CDR3 is TGTGCCAGCAGCCCAAGACTCGGGAGCAGCACAGATACGCAGTATTTT. Its protein is CASSPRLGSSTDTQYF. V is TRBV9 and J is TRBJ2-3; tentatively, D is TRBD2 (6 bases). The germline V gene encodes CDR1 SGDLS and CDR2 YYNGEE. Between the trimmed V and J ends, which lost 4 bases and 0 bases, there was a span of 15 bases. The CDR3 loop spans 16 amino acids.

This clone came up a few times. The chain carries TRBV30 and TRBJ1-1; no clear D gene. This CDR3 spans 12 amino acids. V was shortened by 3 bases and J by 5 bases, with 10 bases between the two germline ends. Germline V gives CDR1 GTSNPN, CDR2 SVGIG (reference sequence). CDR3 region: CAWSRLGTEAFF. As DNA, the CDR3 is TGTGCCTGGAGCCGGCTGGGGACTGAAGCTTTCTTT.

In nucleotides, the CDR3 is TGTGCCAGCAGTCGAACGACTAGCGGGAGGGCCCGGGAGCAGTTCTTC. As protein: CASSRTTSGRAREQFF. The genes are TRBV2 and TRBJ2-1, with 14 nucleotides matching TRBD2. The germline CDR1 and CDR2 sequences are SNHLY and FYNNEI. V shed 5 bases, J shed 10 bases, and the junction held 10 bases outside the gene matches. This CDR3 is built from 16 residues.

This clone was seen a few times. The V call is TRBV14, the J call TRBJ2-7; D call uncertain. Trimming removed 4 bases from V and 7 bases from J, with 11 bases in between. CDR1 and CDR2 (germline): SGHDN, FVKESK. CDR3 length: 12 residues. The CDR3 DNA sequence: TGTGCCAGCAGCCGAGGCCGCGGAGAGCAGTACTTC. Translating gives CASSRGRGEQYF.

The V call is TRBV29-1, the J call TRBJ2-5; 9 bases fit TRBD2. The CDR3 covers 16 residues. V lost 5 bases to trimming and J lost 5 bases; unmatched junction nucleotides: 15. Germline V lookup: CDR1 SQVTM, CDR2 ANQGSEA. The CDR3 region has the DNA TGCAGCGTTAGGAAAGGGGGGCTAGCGGGATGGGAGACCCAGTACTTC. This codes for CSVRKGGLAGWETQYF.

The chain combines TRBV4-1 with TRBJ2-5; 9 bases line up with TRBD1. This CDR3 region has 15 residues. The ends lost 3 bases at V and 4 bases at J; junction bases unmatched: 6. The germline V gene encodes CDR1 MGHRA and CDR2 YSYEKL. For the CDR3, the DNA is TGCGCCAGCAGCCAGGGGACAGGGATAGGAGAGACCCAGTACTTC. Translating gives CASSQGTGIGETQYF.

The rearrangement links TRBV7-6 to TRBJ2-1; 7 bases are a match to TRBD1. Germline lookup yields CDR1 SGHVS and CDR2 FNYEAQ. The CDR3 spans 14 residues. Trimming took 5 bases from V and 13 from J; bases not matched to a gene: 14. For the CDR3, the DNA is TGTGCCAGCAGCACCGGACAGGTCCTTGGAATACAGTTCTTC. Its translation is CASSTGQVLGIQFF.

This clone was picked up many times. In the same sample, other DNA sequences code for this CDR3. The V call is TRBV11-2, the J call TRBJ1-1, with no clear D. The germline gives CDR1 SGHAT, CDR2 FQNNGV. Trimming removed 0 bases at V and 0 bases at J, with 2 bases between. The CDR3 sequence is 13 residues long. The DNA of the CDR3 is TGTGCCAGCAGCTTAGAAGTGAACACTGAAGCTTTCTTT. Translation gives CASSLEVNTEAFF.

The CDR3 spells CASSSPRGTASEQYF. The CDR3 region has the DNA TGTGCCAGCAGTTCCCCCAGGGGTACCGCCTCCGAGCAGTACTTC. This sequence joins TRBV27 and TRBJ2-7; TRBD1 is a possible D gene (6 bases). The CDR3 consists of 15 residues. V was shortened by 4 bases and J by 6 bases, with 19 bases between the two germline ends. CDR1 is MNHEY, CDR2 SMNVEV, per germline (reference sequence).

The chain has TRBV15 and TRBJ2-2; 7 bases map to TRBD2. CDR1 and CDR2 (germline): LNHNV, YYDKDF (reference sequence). The CDR3 contains 18 residues. V was pared by 3 bases and J by 8 bases, with 18 bases of the junction left unmatched. CDR3 residues: CATSSPYLAAGMGGELFF. CDR3 bases: TGTGCCACCAGCAGCCCCTATCTAGCGGCCGGAATGGGAGGGGAGCTGTTTTTT.

The chain carries TRBV11-3 and TRBJ2-5; TRBD2 agrees at 10 bases. Germline CDR1 and CDR2: SGHNT and YENEEA. Trimming removed 5 bases from V and 5 bases from J; junction bases left unmatched: 11. This CDR3 has 16 residues. CDR3 protein: CASSPLAGASGETQYF. The CDR3 DNA sequence: TGTGCCAGCAGCCCTCTAGCGGGGGCCTCAGGGGAGACCCAGTACTTC.

The chain uses TRBV6-5 and TRBJ1-2; 7 nucleotides align to TRBD1. The CDR3 sequence is 12 residues long. With 5 bases clipped from V and 8 bases from J, the junction kept 5 bases outside the gene matches. Germline V gene lookup returns CDR1 MNHEY and CDR2 SVGAGI. CDR3 nucleotide sequence: TGTGCCAGCAGTAGGGGGCCGACCGGCTACACCTTC. Amino acids: CASSRGPTGYTF.

The V call is TRBV25-1, the J call TRBJ2-1; the D call may be TRBD1 or TRBD2 (5 bases each). There are 13 residues in the CDR3. Trimming took off 4 bases at V and 12 bases at J, with 16 bases between the two ends. Germline CDR1 MGHDK, CDR2 SYGVNS. The CDR3 DNA sequence: TGTGCCAGCAGTGCACCGGGGCCAACGGCGCAGTTCTTC. This codes for CASSAPGPTAQFF.